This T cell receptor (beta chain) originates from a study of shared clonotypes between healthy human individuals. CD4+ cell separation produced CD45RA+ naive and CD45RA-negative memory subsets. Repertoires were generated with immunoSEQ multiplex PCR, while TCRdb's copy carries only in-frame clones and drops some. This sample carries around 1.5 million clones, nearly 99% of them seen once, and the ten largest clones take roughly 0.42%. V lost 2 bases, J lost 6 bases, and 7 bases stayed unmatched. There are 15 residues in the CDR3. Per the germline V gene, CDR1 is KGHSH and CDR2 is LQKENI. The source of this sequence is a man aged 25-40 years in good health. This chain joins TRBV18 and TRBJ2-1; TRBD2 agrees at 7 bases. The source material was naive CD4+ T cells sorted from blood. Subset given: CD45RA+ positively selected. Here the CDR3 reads CASSPAASGTNEQFF. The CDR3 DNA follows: TGTGCCAGCTCACCAGCGGCTAGCGGAACCAATGAGCAGTTCTTC.